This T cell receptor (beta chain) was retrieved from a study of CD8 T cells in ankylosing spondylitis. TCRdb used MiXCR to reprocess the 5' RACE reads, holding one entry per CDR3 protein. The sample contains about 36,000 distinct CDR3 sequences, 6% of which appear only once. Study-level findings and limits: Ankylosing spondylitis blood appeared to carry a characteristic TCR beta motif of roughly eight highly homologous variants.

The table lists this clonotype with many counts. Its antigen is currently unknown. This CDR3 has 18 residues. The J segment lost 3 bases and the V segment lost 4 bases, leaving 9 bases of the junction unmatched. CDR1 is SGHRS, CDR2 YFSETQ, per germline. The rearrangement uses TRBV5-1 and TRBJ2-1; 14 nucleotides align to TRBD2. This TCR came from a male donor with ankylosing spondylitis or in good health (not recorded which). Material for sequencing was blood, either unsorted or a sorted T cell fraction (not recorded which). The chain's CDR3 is CASSGKGLAGEGYNEQFF. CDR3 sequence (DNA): TGCGCCAGCAGCGGGAAGGGACTAGCGGGAGAGGGCTACAATGAGCAGTTCTTC.